Here is one T cell receptor beta chain with its context. This clonotype was counted at least ten times. No cognate antigen has been identified for it. The input lacks base qualities; no much larger clone sits a single base away. The method behind the library was PCR. Sequencing was carried out with an Illumina HiSeq 2500. To normalize quantification of the TCRbeta repertoire, the TCR libraries were built with molecular barcoding that relied on unique molecular identifiers. TCRdb passed the public sequencing reads through fastp at Q25 and MiXCR, retaining productive beta sequences. Merged by CDR3 protein, the rows form single entries marked with the most common genes and DNA. The sample data list hundreds of thousands of distinct CDR3 sequences, and about 10% of these were observed just once. Jointly, the top ten make up around 2% of the sample. These data belong to a study of T-cell reconstitution after alpha-beta-depleted transplantation in children (dated by TCRdb to 2015 to 2016). The study in broad terms: T-cell immune reconstitution after TCRalphabeta/CD19-depleted allogeneic hematopoietic cell transplantation in children was quantitatively tracked in the study by means of TCR repertoire profiling. On the study overall, not on this receptor specifically: Apparently early alphabetaT-cell count recovery about two months after transplant reportedly relied on only several hundred rapidly expanded clones derived from non-depleted graft cells. In some patients, high TCRbeta diversity at day 60 was attributed to recipient T cells and intrathymic progenitors that had survived conditioning. The frequencies of hyperexpanded clones fell over the following months, and after one year, T-cell counts and TCRbeta diversity were mostly attributed to newly produced T cells.

The treatment or condition label here, explained by the study, means: allogeneic hematopoietic cell transplantation with graft depleted of TCRalphabeta T cells and CD19 B cells. The transplant recipients were children given TCRalphabeta/CD19-depleted allogeneic hematopoietic cell grafts. The CDR3 holds 14 amino acids from the cysteine to the phenylalanine. CDR3 DNA is the only sequence kept; it has 42 bases, read in frame from the first base. Germline trimming amounts to 4 bases on V and 4 bases on J, with 6 as the count of junction bases outside the gene matches. From a lookup of the germline V gene, CDR1 and CDR2 are SGHTA and FQGNSA.

Recombination linked TRBV7-2 to TRBJ2-7; 8 bases in the middle match TRBD1. The source material was PBMCs, sampled before TCRalphabeta/CD19-depleted stem cell transplant. The TCR originated in a child aged 2 to 9 with inherited bone marrow failure, due to receive a stem cell transplant. CDR3 loop: CASSSDRAFYEQYF. The sequence in DNA is TGTGCCAGCAGCTCGGACAGGGCGTTTTACGAGCAGTACTTC.